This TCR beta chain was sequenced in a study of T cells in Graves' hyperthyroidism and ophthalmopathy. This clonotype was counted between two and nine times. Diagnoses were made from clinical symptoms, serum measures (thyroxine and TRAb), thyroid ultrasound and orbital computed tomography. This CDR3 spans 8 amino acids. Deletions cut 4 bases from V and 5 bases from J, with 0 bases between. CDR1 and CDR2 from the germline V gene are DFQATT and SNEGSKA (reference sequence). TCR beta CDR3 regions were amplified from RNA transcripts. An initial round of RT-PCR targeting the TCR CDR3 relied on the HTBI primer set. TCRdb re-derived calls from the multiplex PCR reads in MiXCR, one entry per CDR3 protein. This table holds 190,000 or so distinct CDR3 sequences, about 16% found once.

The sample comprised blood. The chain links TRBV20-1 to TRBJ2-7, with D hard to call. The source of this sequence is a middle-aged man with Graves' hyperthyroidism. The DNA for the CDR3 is TGCAGTGCTAACGAGCAGTACTTC. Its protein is CSANEQYF.